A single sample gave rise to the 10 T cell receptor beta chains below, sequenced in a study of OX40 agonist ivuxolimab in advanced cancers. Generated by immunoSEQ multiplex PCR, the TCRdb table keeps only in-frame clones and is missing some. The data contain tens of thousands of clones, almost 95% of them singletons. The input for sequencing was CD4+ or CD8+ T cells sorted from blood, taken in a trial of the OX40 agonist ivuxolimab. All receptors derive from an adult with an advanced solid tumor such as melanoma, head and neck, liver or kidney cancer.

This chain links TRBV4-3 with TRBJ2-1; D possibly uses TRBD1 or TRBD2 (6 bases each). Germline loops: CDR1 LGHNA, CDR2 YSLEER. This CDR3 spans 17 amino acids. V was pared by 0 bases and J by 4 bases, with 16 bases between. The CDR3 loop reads CASSQDVGAGYYNEQFF. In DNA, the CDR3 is TGCGCCAGCAGCCAAGACGTGGGGGCGGGATATTACAATGAGCAGTTCTTC.

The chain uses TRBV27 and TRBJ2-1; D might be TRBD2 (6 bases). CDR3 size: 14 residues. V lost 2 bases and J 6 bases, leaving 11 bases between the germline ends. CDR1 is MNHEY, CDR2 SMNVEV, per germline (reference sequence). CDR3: CASSLGDSRNEQFF. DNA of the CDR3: TGTGCCAGCAGTTTAGGGGACTCGCGCAATGAGCAGTTCTTC.

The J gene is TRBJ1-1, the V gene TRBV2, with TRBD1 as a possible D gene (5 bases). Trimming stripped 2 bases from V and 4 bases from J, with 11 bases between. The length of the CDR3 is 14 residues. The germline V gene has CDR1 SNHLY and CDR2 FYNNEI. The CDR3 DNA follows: TGTGCCAGCAGTGAATCGGGGGTCGGCACTGAAGCTTTCTTT. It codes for CASSESGVGTEAFF.

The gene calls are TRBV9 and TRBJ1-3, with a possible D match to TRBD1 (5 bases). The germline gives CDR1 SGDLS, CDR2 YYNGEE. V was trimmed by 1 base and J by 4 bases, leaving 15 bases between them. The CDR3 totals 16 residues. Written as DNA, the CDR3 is TGTGCCAGCAGCGTATTTGATGTGGGACTCGGAAACACCATATATTTT. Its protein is CASSVFDVGLGNTIYF. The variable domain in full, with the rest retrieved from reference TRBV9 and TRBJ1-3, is DSGVTQTPKHLITATGQRVTLRCSPRSGDLSVYWYQQSLDQGLQFLIQYYNGEERAKGNILERFSAQQFPDLHSELNLSSLELGDSALYFCASSVFDVGLGNTIYFGEGSWLTVV.

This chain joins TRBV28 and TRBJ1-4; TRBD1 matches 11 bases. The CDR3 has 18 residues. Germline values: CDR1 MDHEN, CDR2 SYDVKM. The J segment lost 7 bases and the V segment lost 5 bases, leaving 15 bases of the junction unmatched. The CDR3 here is CASSEGQGGIQWTEKLFF. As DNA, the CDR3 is TGTGCCAGCAGTGAGGGACAGGGGGGAATCCAATGGACTGAAAAACTGTTTTTT. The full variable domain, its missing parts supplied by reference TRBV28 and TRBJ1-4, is DVKVTQSSRYLVKRTGEKVFLECVQDMDHENMFWYRQDPGLGLRLIYFSYDVKMKEKGDIPEGYSVSREKKERFSLILESASTNQTSMYLCASSEGQGGIQWTEKLFFGSGTQLSVL.

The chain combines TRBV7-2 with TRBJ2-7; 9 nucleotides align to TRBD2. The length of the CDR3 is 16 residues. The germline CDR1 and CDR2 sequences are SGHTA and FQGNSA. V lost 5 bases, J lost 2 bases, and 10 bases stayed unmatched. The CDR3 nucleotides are TGTGCCAGCAGCCGCCGACTAGCGGCCTCCCCCTACGAGCAGTACTTC. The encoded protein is CASSRRLAASPYEQYF.

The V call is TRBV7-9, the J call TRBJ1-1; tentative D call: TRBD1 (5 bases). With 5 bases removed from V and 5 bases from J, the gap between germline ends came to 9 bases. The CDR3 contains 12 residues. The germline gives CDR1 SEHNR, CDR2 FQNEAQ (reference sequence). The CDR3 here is CASSPKGTEAFF. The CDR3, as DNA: TGTGCCAGCAGCCCAAAGGGGACTGAAGCTTTCTTT.

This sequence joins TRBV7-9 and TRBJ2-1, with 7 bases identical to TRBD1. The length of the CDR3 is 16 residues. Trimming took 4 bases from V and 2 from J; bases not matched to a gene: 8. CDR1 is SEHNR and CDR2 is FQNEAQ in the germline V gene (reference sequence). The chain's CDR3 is CASSSMTGRAYNEQFF. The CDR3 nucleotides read TGTGCCAGCAGCTCAATGACAGGGCGTGCCTACAATGAGCAGTTCTTC.

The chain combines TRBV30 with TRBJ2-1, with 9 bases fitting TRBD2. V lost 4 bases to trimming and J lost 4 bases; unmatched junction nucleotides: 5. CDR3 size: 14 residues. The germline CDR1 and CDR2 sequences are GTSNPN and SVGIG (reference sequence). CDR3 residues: CAWMNLAGYNEQFF. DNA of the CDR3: TGTGCCTGGATGAATCTAGCGGGGTACAATGAGCAGTTCTTC.

DNA for the CDR3: TGTGCCAGTAGACGCACTCATCAGGGTAGCGGGAGCGGTAATGAGCAGTTCTTC. Its protein is CASRRTHQGSGSGNEQFF. This rearrangement joins TRBV19 to TRBJ2-1, with 9 bases lining up with TRBD2. Losses at the gene ends were 6 bases for V and 7 bases for J; bases not matched to a gene: 19. This CDR3 comprises 18 residues. Germline loops: CDR1 LNHDA, CDR2 SQIVND (reference sequence). Full variable domain (outside the CDR3, taken from reference TRBV19 and TRBJ2-1): DGGITQSPKYLFRKEGQNVTLSCEQNLNHDAMYWYRQDPGQGLRLIYYSQIVNDFQKGDIAEGYSVSREKKESFPLTVTSAQKNPTAFYLCASRRTHQGSGSGNEQFFGPGTRLTVL.